A single sample gave rise to the 16 T cell receptor beta chains below, sequenced in a study of beta chain features in type 1 diabetes (dated by TCRdb to between 2018 and 2020). Study-wide conclusions, independent of this receptor: Type 1 diabetes patients showed a moderate but significant shortening of TCRB CDR3 length in all four CD4+ subsets.

No antigens are known for them. The library was prepared using the immunoSEQ multiplex PCR assay. The entire amount of isolated RNA was reverse transcribed using the High Capacity cDNA Reverse Transcription Kit, so the sequenced TCRB transcripts were expressed ones. Drawn from immuneACCESS, this table holds only the in-frame rearrangements with V and J called that TCRdb kept. Clones are partly lost; checked studies trace under half to an unresolved V gene and leave the rest unexplained. For this sample there are some 290,000 clones; about 23% appear just once. Together, the top ten hold 0.012% of the sample. Material for sequencing was naive CD4+ T cells from blood. The cell subset or site label for this specimen denotes: true naive CD4+ T cells. The receptor source for this set is a woman aged 25 to 39 with type 1 diabetes.

In its sample, this clone was seen a few times. The chain recombines TRBV28 with TRBJ2-7; the D is unclear. Germline lookup yields CDR1 MDHEN and CDR2 SYDVKM. The CDR3 loop spans 14 amino acids. Between the trimmed V and J ends, which lost 3 bases and 1 base, there was a span of 10 bases. The CDR3 spells CASSLWQESYEQYF. As DNA, the CDR3 is TGTGCCAGCAGTTTGTGGCAGGAATCCTACGAGCAGTACTTC. Variable domain in full (rest from reference TRBV28 and TRBJ2-7): DVKVTQSSRYLVKRTGEKVFLECVQDMDHENMFWYRQDPGLGLRLIYFSYDVKMKEKGDIPEGYSVSREKKERFSLILESASTNQTSMYLCASSLWQESYEQYFGPGTRLTVT.

The table lists this clone with a few counts. This chain links TRBV29-1 with TRBJ1-1; 7 bases are a match to TRBD1. J was trimmed by 11 bases and V by 1 base; bases with no gene match: 13. In germline, CDR1 is SQVTM, CDR2 ANQGSEA. CDR3 length: 14 amino acids. The CDR3 DNA reads TGCAGCGTTGAAGCTGAGGGGCAGGGGGTTAGGGCTTTCTTT. This encodes CSVEAEGQGVRAFF. The entire variable domain, with the rest obtained from reference TRBV29-1 and TRBJ1-1, is as follows: SAVISQKPSRDICQRGTSLTIQCQVDSQVTMMFWYRQQPGQSLTLIATANQGSEATYESGFVIDKFPISRPNLTFSTLTVSNMSPEDSSIYLCSVEAEGQGVRAFFGQGTRLTVV.

This chain connects TRBV7-3 to TRBJ2-5, with D maybe TRBD2 (5 bases). The CDR3 runs to 16 residues. V was cut by 5 bases and J by 5 bases, with 21 bases left in between. Germline CDR1 SGHTA, CDR2 FQGTGA. In DNA, the CDR3 is TGTGCCAGCAGCCCGAACCCCGGCGGACTCGGGGAGACCCAGTACTTC. Protein: CASSPNPGGLGETQYF.

The rearrangement links TRBV28 to TRBJ2-5; TRBD2 matches 15 bases. Germline loops: CDR1 MDHEN, CDR2 SYDVKM. The length of the CDR3 is 17 residues. J lost 4 bases, V lost 7 bases, and 10 bases had no gene match. The CDR3 region is CASTASGLAGGAETQYF. The CDR3 bases are TGTGCCAGCACCGCATCCGGACTAGCGGGAGGGGCAGAGACCCAGTACTTC. Based on the CDR3 plus reference TRBV28 and TRBJ2-5, the full variable domain is DVKVTQSSRYLVKRTGEKVFLECVQDMDHENMFWYRQDPGLGLRLIYFSYDVKMKEKGDIPEGYSVSREKKERFSLILESASTNQTSMYLCASTASGLAGGAETQYFGPGTRLLVL.

This chain connects TRBV7-3 to TRBJ2-3, with 10 bases identical to TRBD2. The germline V gene encodes CDR1 SGHTA and CDR2 FQGTGA. V was clipped by 4 bases and J by 6 bases; unmatched bases: 10. This CDR3 comprises 16 residues. The CDR3 region is CASSSGLAGGRDTQYF. The CDR3 nucleotides are TGTGCCAGCAGCTCAGGATTAGCGGGAGGTCGGGATACGCAGTATTTT.

A few counts support this clone. The chain recombines TRBV9 with TRBJ2-1; the D gene is possibly TRBD1 (5 bases). The V gene lost 4 bases and the J gene lost 7 bases, with 12 bases spanning the gap. CDR3 length: 13 residues. Germline-derived CDR1 and CDR2 are SGDLS and YYNGEE. The CDR3 DNA reads as TGTGCCAGCAGCATCTTCAGGGATAATGAGCAGTTCTTC. The encoded protein is CASSIFRDNEQFF.

The chain couples TRBV5-6 to TRBJ2-5, with 9 bases matching TRBD2. There are 15 residues in the CDR3. The germline V gene encodes CDR1 SGHDT and CDR2 YYEEEE. DNA for the CDR3: TGTTCCTCCGGGAGGGCGGGAGGGCAGTTGGAGACCCAGTACTTC. It specifies CSSGRAGGQLETQYF. Drawing the rest from reference TRBV5-6 and TRBJ2-5, the complete variable domain is DAGVTQSPTHLIKTRGQQVTLRCSPKSGHDTVSWYQQALGQGPQFIFQYYEEEERQRGNFPDRFSGHQFPNYSSELNVNALLLGDSALYLCSSGRAGGQLETQYFGPGTRLLVL.

This clone was counted a few times. The chain joins TRBV25-1 to TRBJ2-3, with 7 bases identical to TRBD2. The CDR3 spans 15 residues. Per germline, CDR1 MGHDK and CDR2 SYGVNS. Germline trimming cut 4 bases from V and 1 base from J; bases unmatched to any gene: 5. CDR3 residues: CASSVLAVGTDTQYF. CDR3 in DNA: TGTGCCAGCAGTGTTCTAGCGGTCGGCACAGATACGCAGTATTTT. Filled out from reference TRBV25-1 and TRBJ2-3, the complete variable domain reads EADIYQTPRYLVIGTGKKITLECSQTMGHDKMYWYQQDPGMELHLIHYSYGVNSTEKGDLSSESTVSRIRTEHFPLTLESARPSHTSQYLCASSVLAVGTDTQYFGPGTRLTVL.

The V and J genes are TRBV7-9 and TRBJ2-5, with D perhaps TRBD2 (6 bases). The V end was cut by 4 bases, the J end by 5 bases, with 14 bases between. CDR3 size: 14 residues. The germline gives CDR1 SEHNR, CDR2 FQNEAQ (reference sequence). The CDR3 here is CASSSTRIRETQYF. CDR3 sequence (DNA): TGTGCCAGCAGCTCGACTAGAATTAGGGAGACCCAGTACTTC.

This rearrangement joins TRBV30 to TRBJ1-1; maybe TRBD1 (6 bases). V lost 0 bases, J lost 12 bases, and 14 bases lay in between. Germline V gene lookup returns CDR1 GTSNPN and CDR2 SVGIG (reference sequence). This CDR3 has 12 amino acids. CDR3 DNA sequence: TGTGCCTGGAGTGTAGGGGGGGCGTCCCCTTTCTTT. Protein: CAWSVGGASPFF.

V usage is TRBV9 and J usage is TRBJ1-1, with TRBD1 as a possible D gene (6 bases). The V end was cut by 1 base, the J end by 1 base, with 11 bases between. The CDR3 totals 15 residues. Germline CDR1 reads SGDLS; CDR2 reads YYNGEE. The CDR3 DNA is TGTGCCAGCAGCGTATCGGGGACATCGAACACTGAAGCTTTCTTT. As protein: CASSVSGTSNTEAFF.

In its sample, this clone was seen a few times. The chain couples TRBV29-1 to TRBJ2-5; 12 bases map to TRBD1. The junction had 4 bases not matched to a gene; V was cut back by 6 bases and J by 5 bases. The CDR3 extends over 13 amino acids. Germline V gene data show CDR1 as SQVTM and CDR2 as ANQGSEA. As DNA, the CDR3 is TGCAGCGTGGGGGACAGGGGGCCGGAGACCCAGTACTTC. Translation: CSVGDRGPETQYF. The full variable domain, with the rest looked up from reference TRBV29-1 and TRBJ2-5, is SAVISQKPSRDICQRGTSLTIQCQVDSQVTMMFWYRQQPGQSLTLIATANQGSEATYESGFVIDKFPISRPNLTFSTLTVSNMSPEDSSIYLCSVGDRGPETQYFGPGTRLLVL.

This clone was counted between two and nine times. This chain joins TRBV5-1 and TRBJ2-1; D is perhaps TRBD2 (6 bases). The ends were cut back, 1 base at V and 2 bases at J, with 10 bases in the middle. The CDR3 is made up of 15 amino acids. Germline V gene sequence: CDR1 SGHRS, CDR2 YFSETQ. For the CDR3, the DNA is TGCGCCAGCAGCTTGTCGACGGGAGCCTACAATGAGCAGTTCTTC. Encoded protein: CASSLSTGAYNEQFF.

The chain joins TRBV7-9 to TRBJ2-1; possible D gene TRBD2, 6 bases. Germline lookup yields CDR1 SEHNR and CDR2 FQNEAQ (reference sequence). V gave up 2 bases and J gave up 2 bases, with 16 bases separating them. The CDR3 runs 17 residues. CDR3 sequence reads: CASSLLGLPPTYNEQFF. CDR3 nucleotide sequence: TGTGCCAGCAGCTTACTCGGACTACCCCCTACCTACAATGAGCAGTTCTTC. Complete variable domain (other parts from reference TRBV7-9 and TRBJ2-1): DTGVSQNPRHKITKRGQNVTFRCDPISEHNRLYWYRQTLGQGPEFLTYFQNEAQLEKSRLLSDRFSAERPKGSFSTLEIQRTEQGDSAMYLCASSLLGLPPTYNEQFFGPGTRLTVL.

This chain joins TRBV5-4 and TRBJ1-1; D not certain. CDR3 size: 11 residues. Trimming left V 5 bases short and J 6 bases short, with 8 bases between. Germline values: CDR1 SGHNT, CDR2 YYREEE (reference sequence). The CDR3: CASRDRAEAFF. DNA for the CDR3: TGTGCCAGCAGGGATCGGGCTGAAGCTTTCTTT.

This clone was detected only a few times. The chain joins TRBV30 to TRBJ1-1, with TRBD1 matching over 10 bases. CDR1 and CDR2 (germline): GTSNPN, SVGIG (reference sequence). This CDR3 contains 14 residues. Trimming removed 5 bases from V and 5 bases from J; junction bases left unmatched: 8. The chain's CDR3 is CAWVSGTGVTEAFF. CDR3 nucleotides: TGTGCCTGGGTTTCCGGGACAGGGGTAACTGAAGCTTTCTTT.